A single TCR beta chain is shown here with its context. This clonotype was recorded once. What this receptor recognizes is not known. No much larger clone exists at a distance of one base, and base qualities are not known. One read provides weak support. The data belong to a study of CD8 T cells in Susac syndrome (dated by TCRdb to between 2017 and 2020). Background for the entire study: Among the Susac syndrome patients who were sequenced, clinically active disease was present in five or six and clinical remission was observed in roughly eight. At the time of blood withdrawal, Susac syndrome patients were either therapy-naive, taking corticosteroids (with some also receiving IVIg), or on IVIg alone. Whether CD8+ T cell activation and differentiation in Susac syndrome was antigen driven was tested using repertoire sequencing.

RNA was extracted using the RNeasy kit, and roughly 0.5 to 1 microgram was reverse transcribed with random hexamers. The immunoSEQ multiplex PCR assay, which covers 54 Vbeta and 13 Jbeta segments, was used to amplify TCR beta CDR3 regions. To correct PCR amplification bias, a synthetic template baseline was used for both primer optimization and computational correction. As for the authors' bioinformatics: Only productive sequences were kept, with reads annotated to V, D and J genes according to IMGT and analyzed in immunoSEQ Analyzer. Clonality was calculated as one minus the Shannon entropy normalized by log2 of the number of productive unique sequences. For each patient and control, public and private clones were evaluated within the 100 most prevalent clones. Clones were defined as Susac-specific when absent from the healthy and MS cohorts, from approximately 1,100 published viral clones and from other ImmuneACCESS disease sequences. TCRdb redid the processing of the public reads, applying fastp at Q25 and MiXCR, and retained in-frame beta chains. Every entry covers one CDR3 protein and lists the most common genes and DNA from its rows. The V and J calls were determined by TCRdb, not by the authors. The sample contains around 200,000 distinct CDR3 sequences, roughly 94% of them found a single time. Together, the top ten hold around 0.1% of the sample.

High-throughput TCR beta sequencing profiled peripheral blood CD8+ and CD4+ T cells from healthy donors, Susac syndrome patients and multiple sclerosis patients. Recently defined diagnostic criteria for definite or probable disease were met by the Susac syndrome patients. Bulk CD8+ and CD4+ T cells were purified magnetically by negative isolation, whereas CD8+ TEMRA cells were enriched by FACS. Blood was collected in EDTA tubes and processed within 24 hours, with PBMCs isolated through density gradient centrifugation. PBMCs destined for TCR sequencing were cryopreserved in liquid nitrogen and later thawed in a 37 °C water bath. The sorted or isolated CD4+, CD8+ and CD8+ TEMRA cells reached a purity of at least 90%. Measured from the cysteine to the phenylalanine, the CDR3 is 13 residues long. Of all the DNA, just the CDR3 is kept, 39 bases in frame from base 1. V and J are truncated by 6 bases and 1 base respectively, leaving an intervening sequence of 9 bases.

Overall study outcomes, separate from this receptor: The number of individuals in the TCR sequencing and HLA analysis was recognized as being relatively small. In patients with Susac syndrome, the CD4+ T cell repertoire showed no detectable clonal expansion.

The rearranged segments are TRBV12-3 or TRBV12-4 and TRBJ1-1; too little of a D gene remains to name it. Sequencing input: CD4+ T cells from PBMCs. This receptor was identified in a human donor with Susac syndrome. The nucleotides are TGTGCCAGCAGACGAGACGGGAACACTGAAGCTTTCTTT. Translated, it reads CASRRDGNTEAFF.